Listed here is a single T cell receptor (beta chain). In germline, CDR1 is DFQATT, CDR2 SNEGSKA (reference sequence). V lost 6 bases to trimming and J lost 0 bases; unmatched junction nucleotides: 8. The CDR3 length is 15 residues. This record belongs to a study of T-cell reconstitution after alpha-beta-depleted transplantation in children. Preparation of the TCRbeta library used unique molecular identifiers. TCRdb re-derived calls from the PCR reads in MiXCR, one entry per CDR3 protein. There are some 180,000 distinct CDR3 sequences in the sample; under 8.5% occur only once, and just over 5.5% lies in the top ten.

This specimen was PBMCs, taken before TCRalphabeta/CD19-depleted stem cell transplant. The chain combines TRBV20-1 with TRBJ2-7, with 10 bases fitting TRBD2. This sequence was found in a boy aged 2 to 9 with acute lymphoblastic leukemia, due to receive a stem cell transplant. The CDR3 sequence: CSAPSGGASSYEQYF. The CDR3 coding sequence is TGCAGTGCCCCCAGCGGGGGGGCCTCCTCCTACGAGCAGTACTTC.